A single sample is the source of the 13 T cell receptor beta chains below, sequenced in a study of vaccination effects on CD4 cells after COVID-19. Their antigens remain unidentified. ViraFEST assay sequencing came after antigen-specific CD4+ T cells were expanded with viral peptide pools. Having been cultured for ten to eleven days, the cells underwent CD4+ T cell isolation. Measured with immunoSEQ multiplex PCR; TCRdb has only the in-frame clones, and not every one. The repertoire holds tens of thousands of clones, with around 70% as singletons. The sequencing here drew on CD4+ T cells from PBMCs cultured with HCoV-229E spike peptides, taken before COVID-19 vaccination. All receptors come from a human donor who received a COVID-19 vaccine.

The chain has TRBV7-9 and TRBJ2-3; D is unclear. CDR3 length: 11 amino acids. From germline, CDR1 is SEHNR and CDR2 FQNEAQ (reference sequence). V was clipped by 8 bases and J by 8 bases, with 11 bases between them. The chain's CDR3 is CASPANFTQYF. CDR3 in DNA: TGTGCCAGCCCCGCTAATTTTACGCAGTATTTT. Filled out from reference TRBV7-9 and TRBJ2-3, the complete variable domain reads DTGVSQNPRHKITKRGQNVTFRCDPISEHNRLYWYRQTLGQGPEFLTYFQNEAQLEKSRLLSDRFSAERPKGSFSTLEIQRTEQGDSAMYLCASPANFTQYFGPGTRLTVL.

The chain uses TRBV7-7 and TRBJ2-5, with 9 bases fitting TRBD1. Germline V gene lookup returns CDR1 SSHAT and CDR2 FNYEAQ (reference sequence). This CDR3 is built from 15 residues. The ends lost 5 bases at V and 7 bases at J; junction bases unmatched: 11. The DNA for the CDR3 is TGTGCCAGCAGCCCGGCCGGGACAGGGACATCGACCCAGTACTTC. This gives the protein CASSPAGTGTSTQYF.

V is TRBV18 and J is TRBJ1-1, with a weak D call TRBD1 (6 bases). With 0 bases removed from V and 4 bases from J, the gap between germline ends came to 9 bases. Germline V CDR1 and CDR2: KGHSH, LQKENI. The CDR3 runs 14 residues. The chain's CDR3 is CASSPPAGATEAFF. The CDR3 bases are TGTGCCAGCTCACCACCGGCGGGGGCCACTGAAGCTTTCTTT. Full variable domain (remainder filled in from reference TRBV18 and TRBJ1-1): NAGVMQNPRHLVRRRGQEARLRCSPMKGHSHVYWYRQLPEEGLKFMVYLQKENIIDESGMPKERFSAEFPKEGPSILRIQQVVRGDSAAYFCASSPPAGATEAFFGQGTRLTVV.

On this clone: Mismatch with germline at one junction end may stem from a read error. Different DNA sequences within this sample yield the same CDR3. J is TRBJ1-1 and V is TRBV11-2; possible D gene TRBD1, 5 bases. The CDR3 is made up of 13 amino acids. The germline CDR1 and CDR2 sequences are SGHAT and FQNNGV. The CDR3 here is CASSVDRNTEAFF. CDR3 nucleotides: TGTGCCAGCAGCGTAGACAGGAACACTGAAGCTTTCTTT.

This clone was recorded only once. The gene calls are TRBV24-1 and TRBJ2-3, with D perhaps assigned TRBD1 or TRBD2 (7 bases each). Germline CDR1 KGHDR, CDR2 SFDVKD. Trimming stripped 7 bases from V and 5 bases from J, with 24 bases between. The CDR3 length is 17 residues. The DNA of the CDR3 is TGTGCCACCAGGACATTCAGGGGGGGAGAACACAAAGATACGCAGTATTTT. It yields the protein CATRTFRGGEHKDTQYF.

The V call is TRBV7-9, the J call TRBJ2-1; the D call may be TRBD1 or TRBD2 (5 bases each). CDR3 length equals 14 residues. Germline values: CDR1 SEHNR, CDR2 FQNEAQ (reference sequence). V was trimmed by 2 bases and J by 6 bases, leaving 11 bases between them. CDR3 DNA: TGTGCCAGCAGCTTATCCGGGACGACCAATGAGCAGTTCTTC. Its translation is CASSLSGTTNEQFF.

The genes are TRBV5-4 and TRBJ1-2, with D hard to call. In germline, CDR1 is SGHNT, CDR2 YYREEE (reference sequence). V lost 3 bases to trimming and J lost 8 bases, with 17 bases between them. This CDR3 has 14 amino acids. The CDR3 sequence: CASSSQETVGGYTF. For the CDR3, the DNA is TGTGCCAGCAGCTCCCAGGAAACAGTCGGCGGCTACACCTTC.

This clone came up a few times. CDR3: CASSLYSWTPGPGELFF. The CDR3 nucleotides read TGTGCCAGCAGTTTATATTCTTGGACCCCAGGCCCGGGGGAGCTGTTTTTT. J is TRBJ2-2 and V is TRBV27; D not resolved. The CDR3 spans 17 residues. Trimming took off 1 base at V and 8 bases at J, with 20 bases between the two ends. Germline CDR1 reads MNHEY; CDR2 reads SMNVEV (reference sequence).

Here the CDR3 DNA reads TGTGCCAGCAGCTTCCGTCGGTATGTCTACGAGCAGTACTTC. It translates to CASSFRRYVYEQYF. The chain is built from TRBV5-6 and TRBJ2-7, with D unresolved. Germline assignment: CDR1 SGHDT and CDR2 YYEEEE. This CDR3 has 14 residues. With 2 bases removed from V and 3 bases from J, the gap between germline ends came to 12 bases.

CDR3 protein: CASSLVRTQTEQYF. The CDR3 DNA follows: TGCGCCAGCAGCTTGGTCCGTACCCAGACCGAGCAGTACTTC. The gene calls are TRBV5-1 and TRBJ2-7; D gene ambiguous. The CDR3 length is 14 residues. Germline CDR1 and CDR2: SGHRS and YFSETQ. V was clipped by 0 bases and J by 6 bases, with 13 bases between them.

This sequence joins TRBV10-3 and TRBJ2-1; no clear D. The CDR3 totals 14 residues. In germline, CDR1 is ENHRY, CDR2 SYGVKD. Trimming removed 2 bases from V and 0 bases from J, with 5 bases in between. The CDR3 loop is CAISEPSSYNEQFF. DNA of the CDR3: TGTGCCATCAGTGAGCCAAGCTCCTACAATGAGCAGTTCTTC.

This rearrangement joins TRBV5-6 to TRBJ2-7; a possible D gene is TRBD2 (5 bases). This CDR3 has 13 amino acids. Germline loops: CDR1 SGHDT, CDR2 YYEEEE. Deletions cut 3 bases from V and 2 bases from J, with 9 bases between. CDR3 nucleotide sequence: TGTGCCAGCAGCTCGGCGGGTGCCTACGAGCAGTACTTC. The encoded protein is CASSSAGAYEQYF.

The chain carries TRBV30 and TRBJ2-1; the match to TRBD1 covers 7 bases. V lost 3 bases and J lost 3; bases outside the gene matches: 11. This CDR3 contains 16 residues. Germline lookup yields CDR1 GTSNPN and CDR2 SVGIG (reference sequence). CDR3 DNA sequence: TGTGCCTGGAGAGCGGCCGGGACAGCCGGCTACAATGAGCAGTTCTTC. Amino acid sequence: CAWRAAGTAGYNEQFF.